Here is one T cell receptor beta chain with its context. The data were taken from a study of identical twins. TCRdb redid the calling of the 5' RACE reads with MiXCR, one entry per CDR3 protein. Counted here are hundreds of thousands of distinct CDR3 sequences, 7.1% occurring once; the ten biggest clones make up about 1.5%. V gave up 2 bases and J gave up 4 bases; unmatched junction bases: 5. This CDR3 is built from 15 residues. These sequences were also reported in another study, on yellow fever vaccine responses in identical twins.

The TCR sequence derives from a woman in her late teens or twenties in good health. Sample: PBMCs. The V and J genes are TRBV12-3 or TRBV12-4 and TRBJ2-3; 8 bases fit TRBD2. In DNA form, the CDR3 reads TGTGCCAGCAGTTTATCGGGAGGGCAGGCAGATACGCAGTATTTT. Its translation: CASSLSGGQADTQYF.